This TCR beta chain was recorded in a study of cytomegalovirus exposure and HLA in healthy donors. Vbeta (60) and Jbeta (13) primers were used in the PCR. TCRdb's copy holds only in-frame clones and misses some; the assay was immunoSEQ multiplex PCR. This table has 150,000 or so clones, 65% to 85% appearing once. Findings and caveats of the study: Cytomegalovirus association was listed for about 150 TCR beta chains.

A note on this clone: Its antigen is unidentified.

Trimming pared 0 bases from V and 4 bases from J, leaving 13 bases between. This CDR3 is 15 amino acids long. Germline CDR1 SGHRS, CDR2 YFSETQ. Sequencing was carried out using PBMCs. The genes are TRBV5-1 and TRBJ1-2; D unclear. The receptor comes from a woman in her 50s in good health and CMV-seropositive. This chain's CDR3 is CASSLGEGLIYGYTF. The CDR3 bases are TGCGCCAGCAGCTTGGGGGAGGGTTTGATCTATGGCTACACCTTC.